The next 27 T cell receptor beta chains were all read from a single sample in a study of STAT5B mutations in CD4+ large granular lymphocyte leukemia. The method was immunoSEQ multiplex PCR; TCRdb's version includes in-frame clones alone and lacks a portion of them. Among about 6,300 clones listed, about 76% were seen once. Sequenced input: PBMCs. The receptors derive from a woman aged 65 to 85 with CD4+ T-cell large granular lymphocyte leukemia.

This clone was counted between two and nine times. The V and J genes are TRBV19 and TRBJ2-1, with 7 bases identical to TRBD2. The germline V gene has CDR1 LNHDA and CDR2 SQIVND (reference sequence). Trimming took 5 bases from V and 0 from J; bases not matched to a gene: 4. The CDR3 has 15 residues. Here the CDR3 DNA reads TGTGCCAGTAGTTCGCGGGAGCGCTCCTACAATGAGCAGTTCTTC. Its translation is CASSSRERSYNEQFF.

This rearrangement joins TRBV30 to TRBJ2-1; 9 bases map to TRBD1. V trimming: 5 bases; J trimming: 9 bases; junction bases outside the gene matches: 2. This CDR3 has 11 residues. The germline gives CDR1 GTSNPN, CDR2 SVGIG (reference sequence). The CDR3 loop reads CAWADRGEQFF. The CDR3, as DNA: TGTGCCTGGGCGGACAGGGGTGAGCAGTTCTTC.

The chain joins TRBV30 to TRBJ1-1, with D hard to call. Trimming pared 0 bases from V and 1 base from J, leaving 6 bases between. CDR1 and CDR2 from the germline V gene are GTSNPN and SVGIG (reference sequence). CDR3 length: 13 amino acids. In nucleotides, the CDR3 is TGTGCCTGGAGTGTAGGAGGGAACACTGAAGCTTTCTTT. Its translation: CAWSVGGNTEAFF.

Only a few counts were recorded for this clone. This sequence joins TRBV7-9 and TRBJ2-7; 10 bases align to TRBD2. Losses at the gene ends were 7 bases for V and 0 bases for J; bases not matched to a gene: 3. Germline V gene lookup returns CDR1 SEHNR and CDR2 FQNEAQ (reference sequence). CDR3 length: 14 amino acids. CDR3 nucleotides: TGTGCCAGCACCTCTAGCGGGAGCTCCTACGAGCAGTACTTC. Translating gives CASTSSGSSYEQYF.

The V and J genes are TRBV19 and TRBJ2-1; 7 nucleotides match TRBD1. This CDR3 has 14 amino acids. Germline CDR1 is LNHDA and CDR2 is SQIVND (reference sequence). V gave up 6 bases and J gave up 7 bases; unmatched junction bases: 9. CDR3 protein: CASRVTGSRNEQFF. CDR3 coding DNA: TGTGCCAGTAGGGTGACAGGGTCTCGGAATGAGCAGTTCTTC.

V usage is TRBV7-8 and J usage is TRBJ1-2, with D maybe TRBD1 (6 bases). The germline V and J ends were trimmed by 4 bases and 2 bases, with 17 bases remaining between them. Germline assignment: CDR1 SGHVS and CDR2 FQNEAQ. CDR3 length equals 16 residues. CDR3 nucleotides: TGTGCCAGCAGCTCCCCCACAGTGGGGGGCAACTATGGCTACACCTTC. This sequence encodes CASSSPTVGGNYGYTF.

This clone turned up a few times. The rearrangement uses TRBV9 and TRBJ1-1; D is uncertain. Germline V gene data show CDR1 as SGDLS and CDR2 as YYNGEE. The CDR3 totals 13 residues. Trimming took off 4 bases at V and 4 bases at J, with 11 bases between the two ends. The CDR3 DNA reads TGTGCCAGCAGCTCCGGACCGACCACTGAAGCTTTCTTT. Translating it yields CASSSGPTTEAFF.

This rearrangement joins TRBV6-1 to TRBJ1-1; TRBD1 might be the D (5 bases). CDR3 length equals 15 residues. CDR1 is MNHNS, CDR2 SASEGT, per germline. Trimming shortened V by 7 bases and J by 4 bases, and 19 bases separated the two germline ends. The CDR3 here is CASTLQATTGTEAFF. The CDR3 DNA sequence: TGTGCCAGCACCCTACAGGCCACGACGGGCACTGAAGCTTTCTTT.

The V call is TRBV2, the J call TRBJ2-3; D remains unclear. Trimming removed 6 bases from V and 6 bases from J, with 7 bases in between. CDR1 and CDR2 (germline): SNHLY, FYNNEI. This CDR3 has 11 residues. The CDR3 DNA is TGTGCCAGCAGCGTCAGGGATACGCAGTATTTT. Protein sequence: CASSVRDTQYF. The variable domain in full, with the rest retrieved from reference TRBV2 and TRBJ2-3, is EPEVTQTPSHQVTQMGQEVILRCVPISNHLYFYWYRQILGQKVEFLVSFYNNEISEKSEIFDDQFSVERPDGSNFTLKIRSTKLEDSAMYFCASSVRDTQYFGPGTRLTVL.

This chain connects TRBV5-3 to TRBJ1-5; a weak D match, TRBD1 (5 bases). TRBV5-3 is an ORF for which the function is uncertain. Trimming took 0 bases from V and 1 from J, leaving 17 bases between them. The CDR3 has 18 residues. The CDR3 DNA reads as TGTGCCAGAAGCTTGGAGTGTGTAGGGGCCTTGAGCAATCAGCCCCAGCATTTT. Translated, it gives CARSLECVGALSNQPQHF.

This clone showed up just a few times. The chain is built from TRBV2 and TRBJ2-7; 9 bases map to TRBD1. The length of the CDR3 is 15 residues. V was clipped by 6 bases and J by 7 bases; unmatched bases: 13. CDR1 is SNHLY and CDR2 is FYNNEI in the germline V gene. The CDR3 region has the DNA TGTGCCAGCAGGATCCTACAGGGGGCGACGGGGGAGCAGTACTTC. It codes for CASRILQGATGEQYF.

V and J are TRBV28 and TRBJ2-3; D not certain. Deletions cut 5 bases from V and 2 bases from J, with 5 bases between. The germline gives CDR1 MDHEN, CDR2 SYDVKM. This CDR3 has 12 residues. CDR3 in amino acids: CASSLLTDTQYF. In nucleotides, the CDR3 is TGTGCCAGCAGTCTGCTCACAGATACGCAGTATTTT.

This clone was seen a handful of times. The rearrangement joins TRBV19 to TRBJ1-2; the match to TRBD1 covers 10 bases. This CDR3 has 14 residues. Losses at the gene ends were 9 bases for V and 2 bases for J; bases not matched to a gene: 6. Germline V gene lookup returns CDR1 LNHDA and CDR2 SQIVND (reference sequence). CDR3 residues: CASRRTGGNYGYTF. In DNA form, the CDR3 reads TGTGCCAGCAGACGGACAGGGGGAAACTATGGCTACACCTTC.

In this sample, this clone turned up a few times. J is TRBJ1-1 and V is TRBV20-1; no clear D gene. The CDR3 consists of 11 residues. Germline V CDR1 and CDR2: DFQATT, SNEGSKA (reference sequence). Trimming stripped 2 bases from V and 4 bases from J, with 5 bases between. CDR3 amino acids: CSARRVTEAFF. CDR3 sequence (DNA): TGCAGTGCTAGAAGAGTCACTGAAGCTTTCTTT.

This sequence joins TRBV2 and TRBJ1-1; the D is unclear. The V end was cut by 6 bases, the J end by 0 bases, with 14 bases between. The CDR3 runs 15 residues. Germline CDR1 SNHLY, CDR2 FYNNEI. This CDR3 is CASRGKGRMNTEAFF. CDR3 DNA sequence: TGTGCCAGCAGGGGGAAGGGCCGCATGAACACTGAAGCTTTCTTT.

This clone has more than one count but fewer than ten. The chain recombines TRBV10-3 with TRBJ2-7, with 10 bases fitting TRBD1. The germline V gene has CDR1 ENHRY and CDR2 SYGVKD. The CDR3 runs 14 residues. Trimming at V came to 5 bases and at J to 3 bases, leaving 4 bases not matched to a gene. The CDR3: CAISQTGGSYEQYF. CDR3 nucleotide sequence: TGTGCCATCAGTCAGACAGGGGGCAGCTACGAGCAGTACTTC.

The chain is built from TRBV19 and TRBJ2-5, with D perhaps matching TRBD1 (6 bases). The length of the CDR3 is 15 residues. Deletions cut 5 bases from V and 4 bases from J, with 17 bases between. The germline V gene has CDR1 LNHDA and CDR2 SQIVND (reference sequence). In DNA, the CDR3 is TGTGCCAGTAGTGCAAAAGGGACAAAGGGAGAGACCCAGTACTTC. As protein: CASSAKGTKGETQYF.

CDR3 nucleotides: TGTGCCACCAGCAGAGAGACAGGGGCCCCCTACGAGCAGTACTTC. Protein sequence: CATSRETGAPYEQYF. The V gene is TRBV15, the J gene TRBJ2-7; TRBD1 aligns across 8 bases. V lost 0 bases and J lost 2; bases outside the gene matches: 3. Looked up from germline, CDR1 is LNHNV and CDR2 is YYDKDF (reference sequence). This CDR3 comprises 15 residues.

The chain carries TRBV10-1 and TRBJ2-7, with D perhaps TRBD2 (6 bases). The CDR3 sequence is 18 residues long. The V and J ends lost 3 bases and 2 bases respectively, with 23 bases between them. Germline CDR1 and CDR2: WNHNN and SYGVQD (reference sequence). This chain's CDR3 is CASSDSGLGAGSPYEQYF. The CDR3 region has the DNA TGCGCCAGCAGTGACTCCGGACTCGGCGCGGGATCACCCTACGAGCAGTACTTC.

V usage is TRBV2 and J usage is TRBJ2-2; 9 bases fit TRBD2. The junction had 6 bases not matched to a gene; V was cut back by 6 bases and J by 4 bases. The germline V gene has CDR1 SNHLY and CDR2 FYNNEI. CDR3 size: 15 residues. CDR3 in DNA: TGTGCCAGCAGCCCGCGGGAGGGTAGCACCGGGGAGCTGTTTTTT. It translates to CASSPREGSTGELFF.

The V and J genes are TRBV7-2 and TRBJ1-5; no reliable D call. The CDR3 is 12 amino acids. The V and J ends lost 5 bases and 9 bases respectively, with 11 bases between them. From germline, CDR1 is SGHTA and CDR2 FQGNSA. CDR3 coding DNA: TGTGCCAGCAGCCTTCCCCGGAGGCCCCAGCATTTT. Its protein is CASSLPRRPQHF.

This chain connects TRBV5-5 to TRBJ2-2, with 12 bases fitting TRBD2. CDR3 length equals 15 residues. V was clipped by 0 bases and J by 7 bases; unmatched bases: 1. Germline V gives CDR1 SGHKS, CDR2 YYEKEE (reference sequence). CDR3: CASSLGTSGNGELFF. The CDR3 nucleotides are TGTGCCAGCAGCTTGGGGACTAGCGGGAACGGGGAGCTGTTTTTT.

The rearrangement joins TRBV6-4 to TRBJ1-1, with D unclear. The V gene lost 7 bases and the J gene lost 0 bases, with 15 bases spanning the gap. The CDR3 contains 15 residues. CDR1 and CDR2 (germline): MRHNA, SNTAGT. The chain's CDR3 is CASKRRSGVNTEAFF. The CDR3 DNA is TGTGCCAGCAAACGGAGGTCCGGGGTGAACACTGAAGCTTTCTTT.

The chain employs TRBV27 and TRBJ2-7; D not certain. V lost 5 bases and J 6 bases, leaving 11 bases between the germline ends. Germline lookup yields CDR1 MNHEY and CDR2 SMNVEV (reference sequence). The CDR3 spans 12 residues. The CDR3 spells CASSLYNGEQYF. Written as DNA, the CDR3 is TGTGCCAGCAGTCTCTACAACGGCGAGCAGTACTTC.

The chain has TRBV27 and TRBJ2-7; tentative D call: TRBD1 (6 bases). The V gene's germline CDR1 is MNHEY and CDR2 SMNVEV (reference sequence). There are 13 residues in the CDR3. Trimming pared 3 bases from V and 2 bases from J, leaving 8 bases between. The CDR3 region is CASSLQGTYEQYF. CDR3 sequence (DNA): TGTGCCAGCAGTTTGCAGGGGACCTACGAGCAGTACTTC.

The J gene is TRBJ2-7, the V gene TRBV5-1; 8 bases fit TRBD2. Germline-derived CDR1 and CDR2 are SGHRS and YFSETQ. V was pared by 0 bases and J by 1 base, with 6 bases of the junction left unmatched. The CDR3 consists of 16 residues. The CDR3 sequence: CASSLGGSGISYEQYF. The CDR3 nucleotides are TGCGCCAGCAGCTTGGGGGGTAGCGGGATATCCTACGAGCAGTACTTC.

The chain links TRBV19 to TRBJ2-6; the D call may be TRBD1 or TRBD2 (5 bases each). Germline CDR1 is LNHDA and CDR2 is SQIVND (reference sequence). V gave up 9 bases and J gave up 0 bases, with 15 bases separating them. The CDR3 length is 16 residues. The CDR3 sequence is CASRDLLSSGANVLTF. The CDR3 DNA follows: TGTGCCAGCCGGGACCTCCTCTCCTCTGGGGCCAACGTCCTGACTTTC.